The subject of this entry is one T cell receptor beta chain. This receptor's antigen is unknown. Per-base qualities were not stored, and no clone one base away is much larger. The method behind the library was RT-PCR. The reads were generated on an Illumina HiSeq 2500. TCRdb reworked the public reads: Q25 trimming with fastp, MiXCR clone assembly, productive beta chains retained. Entries are consolidated by CDR3 protein sequence, retaining the most common genes and DNA. The sample table records over 150,000 distinct CDR3 sequences; about a tenth of these occur just once. The top ten hold under 15% of the sample. The intended sense of this specimen's time point label: 45 to 50 days after influenza vaccine administration. The data were taken from a study of response to subunit inactivated influenza vaccine (dated by TCRdb to the late 2010s). For context, the study as a whole: Deep quantitative profiling of the T cell receptor repertoire was used in the study to follow responses to a trivalent subunit inactivated influenza vaccine.

Paper-wide results and their limitations: It was suggested by the authors that each seasonal influenza vaccination may recruit only a limited number of new T cells.

V is cut by 5 bases and J by 7 bases, and the space between the germline ends is 12 bases. CDR1 MDHEN and CDR2 SYDVKM were looked up in the germline V gene. CDR3 length: 12 amino acids, cysteine to phenylalanine. The DNA shown is the 36-base CDR3, in frame from base 1. The TCR sequence derives from a man aged 50-59 years who received an inactivated influenza vaccine. Donor details come from another sample of the same person, matched by shared clones. The sequencing used non-naive T cells sorted from PBMCs, collected more than 35 days after vaccination. The cell subset or site label of this sample denotes: memory T cell fraction. The chain is encoded by TRBV28 joined to TRBJ2-7; possibly the D gene is TRBD1, per 5 matching bases. Read as DNA, the sequence is TGTGCCAGCAGTGCACAGGCCATTGAGCAGTACTTC. This is translated as CASSAQAIEQYF. Extended through the reference TRBV28 and TRBJ2-7 proteins, this CDR3 yields the full variable domain: DVKVTQSSRYLVKRTGEKVFLECVQDMDHENMFWYRQDPGLGLRLIYFSYDVKMKEKGDIPEGYSVSREKKERFSLILESASTNQTSMYLCASSAQAIEQYFGPGTRLTVT.